One and the same sample provided the 24 T cell receptor beta chains below, sequenced in a study of blood T cell repertoires in COVID-19. Profiling relied on immunoSEQ multiplex PCR, and the TCRdb table lists in-frame clones only, not all of them. The data hold about 320,000 clones, with about 91% observed a single time. Sequencing used PBMCs or T cells enriched from blood (not recorded which). These receptors were collected from a woman aged 18 to 35 who had recovered from COVID-19.

The chain is built from TRBV6-2 or TRBV6-3 and TRBJ1-2; D gene ambiguous. The CDR3 consists of 12 residues. Trimming pared 6 bases from V and 4 bases from J, leaving 9 bases between. Germline CDR1 and CDR2: MNHEY and SVGEGT. The CDR3 nucleotides are TGTGCCAGCAGCCAAGCGGGCTATGGCTACACCTTC. Amino acids: CASSQAGYGYTF.

The chain is built from TRBV7-9 and TRBJ2-1; TRBD2 agrees at 11 bases. In germline, CDR1 is SEHNR, CDR2 FQNEAQ (reference sequence). With 5 bases clipped from V and 1 base from J, the junction kept 4 bases outside the gene matches. The CDR3 covers 16 residues. The CDR3 region is CASSRSSGRSYNEQFF. CDR3 coding DNA: TGTGCCAGCAGCCGATCTAGCGGGAGGTCCTACAATGAGCAGTTCTTC.

This chain links TRBV14 with TRBJ2-2, with a tentative D call TRBD1 (6 bases). This CDR3 comprises 14 residues. CDR1 is SGHDN and CDR2 is FVKESK in the germline V gene. V was trimmed by 2 bases and J by 8 bases, leaving 12 bases between them. CDR3 loop: CASSQQGMLGELFF. The CDR3 DNA sequence: TGTGCCAGCAGCCAACAGGGGATGTTAGGGGAGCTGTTTTTT.

This chain joins TRBV5-1 and TRBJ1-1; D possibly corresponds to TRBD1 (6 bases). CDR1 is SGHRS, CDR2 YFSETQ, per germline. V lost 7 bases and J lost 1, with 14 bases in between. The CDR3 runs 14 residues. This CDR3 reads CASHWGGENTEAFF. CDR3 DNA: TGCGCCAGCCACTGGGGGGGCGAGAACACTGAAGCTTTCTTT.

This clone was observed a single time. For the CDR3, the DNA is TGTGCCAGCAGCCCCCGGGGAAGGGGAGGACGGACCTACGAGCAGTACTTC. It specifies CASSPRGRGGRTYEQYF. The V call is TRBV5-4, the J call TRBJ2-7; possible D gene TRBD2, 6 bases. Germline V gene data show CDR1 as SGHNT and CDR2 as YYREEE (reference sequence). This CDR3 has 17 amino acids. Trimming cost V 4 bases and J 2 bases, with 22 bases left between them. The full variable domain, completed using reference TRBV5-4 and TRBJ2-7, is ETGVTQSPTHLIKTRGQQVTLRCSSQSGHNTVSWYQQALGQGPQFIFQYYREEENGRGNFPPRFSGLQFPNYSSELNVNALELDDSALYLCASSPRGRGGRTYEQYFGPGTRLTVT.

The chain is built from TRBV9 and TRBJ2-3; tentative D call: TRBD2 (5 bases). CDR3 length: 16 amino acids. V was clipped by 0 bases and J by 2 bases, with 13 bases between them. CDR1 is SGDLS, CDR2 YYNGEE, per germline. The CDR3 here is CASSVERGHYTDTQYF. CDR3 sequence (DNA): TGTGCCAGCAGCGTAGAAAGAGGGCACTACACAGATACGCAGTATTTT. The complete variable domain, with remaining parts taken from reference TRBV9 and TRBJ2-3, reads DSGVTQTPKHLITATGQRVTLRCSPRSGDLSVYWYQQSLDQGLQFLIQYYNGEERAKGNILERFSAQQFPDLHSELNLSSLELGDSALYFCASSVERGHYTDTQYFGPGTRLTVL.

V is TRBV14 and J is TRBJ2-7, with TRBD1 matching 8 bases. The CDR3 has 15 amino acids. Looked up from germline, CDR1 is SGHDN and CDR2 is FVKESK. Losses at the gene ends were 5 bases for V and 4 bases for J; bases not matched to a gene: 10. The CDR3 loop is CASSLSPGGIYEQYF. The CDR3 nucleotides read TGTGCCAGCAGCTTAAGCCCAGGGGGCATATACGAGCAGTACTTC.

This clone was recorded a few times. The chain uses TRBV28 and TRBJ2-3, with a tentative D call TRBD2 (6 bases). Germline values: CDR1 MDHEN, CDR2 SYDVKM. Trimming stripped 7 bases from V and 6 bases from J, with 17 bases between. The CDR3 is 14 residues long. The CDR3: CASTGWTGGDTQYF. The DNA of the CDR3 is TGTGCCAGCACAGGGTGGACCGGAGGGGATACGCAGTATTTT.

The rearrangement links TRBV14 to TRBJ2-3, with a weak D call TRBD1 (5 bases). The CDR3 contains 14 residues. Trimming stripped 1 base from V and 2 bases from J, with 7 bases between. Germline V gene sequence: CDR1 SGHDN, CDR2 FVKESK. The CDR3 region has the DNA TGTGCCAGCAGCCAAGGCAGGGTCACAGATACGCAGTATTTT. This gives the protein CASSQGRVTDTQYF. The variable domain in full, with the rest retrieved from reference TRBV14 and TRBJ2-3, is EAGVTQFPSHSVIEKGQTVTLRCDPISGHDNLYWYRRVMGKEIKFLLHFVKESKQDESGMPNNRFLAERTGGTYSTLKVQPAELEDSGVYFCASSQGRVTDTQYFGPGTRLTVL.

The genes are TRBV3-1 (or the pseudogene TRBV3-2) and TRBJ2-1; tentatively, D is TRBD2 (6 bases). The V and J ends lost 4 bases and 0 bases respectively, with 13 bases between them. The V gene's germline CDR1 is LGHDT and CDR2 YNNKEL (reference sequence). There are 16 residues in the CDR3. CDR3 DNA: TGTGCCAGCAGCCCACAAGTCGGGGGCTCCTACAATGAGCAGTTCTTC. This codes for CASSPQVGGSYNEQFF.

There are a few counts of this clone. Other DNA sequences in the sample encode the same CDR3. The rearrangement joins TRBV9 to TRBJ2-3; 14 nucleotides line up with TRBD2. Looked up from germline, CDR1 is SGDLS and CDR2 is YYNGEE. The V gene end was trimmed by 2 bases and the J gene end by 1 base; junction bases not matched to a gene: 6. The CDR3 totals 18 residues. For the CDR3, the DNA is TGTGCCAGCAGCGTGGGACTAGCGGGAGTCGGGGGCACAGATACGCAGTATTTT. Translating gives CASSVGLAGVGGTDTQYF.

This clone came up a few times. This sequence joins TRBV2 and TRBJ1-1; 8 bases map to TRBD1. V lost 4 bases and J lost 1; bases outside the gene matches: 8. The CDR3 spans 16 residues. In germline, CDR1 is SNHLY, CDR2 FYNNEI. This chain's CDR3 is CASSVPRGQENTEAFF. The CDR3 DNA sequence: TGTGCCAGCAGTGTACCCCGGGGACAGGAGAACACTGAAGCTTTCTTT.

The rearrangement uses TRBV6-2 or TRBV6-3 and TRBJ2-3; TRBD2 aligns across 8 bases. Germline assignment: CDR1 MNHEY and CDR2 SVGEGT. V dropped 2 bases and J dropped 2; count of bases not matched to a gene: 3. The CDR3 contains 15 residues. CDR3: CASSYVGGATDTQYF. The CDR3 region has the DNA TGTGCCAGCAGTTACGTCGGGGGGGCCACAGATACGCAGTATTTT.

V usage is TRBV27 and J usage is TRBJ1-2; D possibly corresponds to TRBD1 (5 bases). The CDR3 length is 14 residues. V was trimmed by 5 bases and J by 2 bases, leaving 12 bases between them. Germline CDR1 reads MNHEY; CDR2 reads SMNVEV (reference sequence). The CDR3 here is CASSRQNPNYGYTF. In nucleotides, the CDR3 is TGTGCCAGCAGTAGACAGAATCCGAACTATGGCTACACCTTC.

The chain is built from TRBV5-6 and TRBJ1-5; D remains unclear. V lost 2 bases, J lost 5 bases, and 14 bases lay in between. The CDR3 has 15 amino acids. Germline lookup yields CDR1 SGHDT and CDR2 YYEEEE. CDR3 residues: CASSFLSAGDQPQHF. Written as DNA, the CDR3 is TGTGCCAGCAGCTTCTTGTCCGCGGGCGATCAGCCCCAGCATTTT.

This chain connects TRBV5-8 to TRBJ1-1, with 9 bases that match TRBD1. The CDR3 totals 15 residues. CDR1 SGHTS and CDR2 YDEGEE come from the germline V gene. J was trimmed by 5 bases and V by 3 bases; bases with no gene match: 8. The CDR3 DNA is TGTGCCAGCAGCTCGACCGGGACAGGGAGGACTGAAGCTTTCTTT. Its protein product is CASSSTGTGRTEAFF.

This clone was detected a few times. The J gene is TRBJ2-3, the V gene TRBV15; D is possibly TRBD2 (6 bases). Per the germline V gene, CDR1 is LNHNV and CDR2 is YYDKDF (reference sequence). V shed 1 base and J shed 4 bases, with 12 bases lying between them. The CDR3 is made up of 15 amino acids. CDR3 region: CATSRAGGSPDTQYF. CDR3 DNA: TGTGCCACCAGCAGAGCAGGAGGGAGCCCAGATACGCAGTATTTT.

The J gene is TRBJ2-3, the V gene TRBV10-3; a possible D gene is TRBD1 (5 bases). The CDR3 is made up of 15 amino acids. V dropped 2 bases and J dropped 2 bases, with 11 bases sitting between them. CDR1 and CDR2 from the germline V gene are ENHRY and SYGVKD. CDR3 in DNA: TGTGCCATCAGTGAGCTCAGGGCGAACACAGATACGCAGTATTTT. Translating it yields CAISELRANTDTQYF.

The CDR3 coding sequence is TGTGCCAGCACGAAGGAAAAGGGACAGGGGTTCCGCGAGCAGTACTTC. The encoded protein is CASTKEKGQGFREQYF. J is TRBJ2-7 and V is TRBV28; 10 nucleotides align to TRBD1. The CDR3 totals 16 residues. The V gene end was trimmed by 7 bases and the J gene end by 6 bases; junction bases not matched to a gene: 15. Germline-derived CDR1 and CDR2 are MDHEN and SYDVKM.

DNA for the CDR3: TGTGCCAGCAGCCAGGGTGACCTGAGGGGGCATCAGCCCCAGCATTTT. It is translated as CASSQGDLRGHQPQHF. The V gene is TRBV14, the J gene TRBJ1-5; 7 bases match TRBD1. The CDR3 covers 16 residues. Germline V gene sequence: CDR1 SGHDN, CDR2 FVKESK. Unmatched junction bases numbered 10, after V lost 3 bases and J lost 5 bases.

The chain carries TRBV19 and TRBJ1-1; the match to TRBD1 covers 9 bases. The J segment lost 4 bases and the V segment lost 8 bases, leaving 5 bases of the junction unmatched. Germline V gene data show CDR1 as LNHDA and CDR2 as SQIVND (reference sequence). The CDR3 is made up of 13 amino acids. The CDR3 nucleotides are TGTGCCAGTCACGCGACAGGGGGCACTGAAGCTTTCTTT. Its translation is CASHATGGTEAFF.

The CDR3 sequence is CASHEVLNTEAFF. Here the CDR3 DNA reads TGCGCCAGCCACGAGGTCTTGAACACTGAAGCTTTCTTT. The chain recombines TRBV5-1 with TRBJ1-1; D remains ambiguous. Deletions cut 7 bases from V and 0 bases from J, with 10 bases between. CDR3 length: 13 residues. Germline V gene lookup returns CDR1 SGHRS and CDR2 YFSETQ.

This chain uses TRBV28 with TRBJ1-3; the D gene is possibly TRBD1 (5 bases). The CDR3 totals 15 residues. Germline loops: CDR1 MDHEN, CDR2 SYDVKM. V was clipped by 3 bases and J by 0 bases, with 9 bases between them. CDR3 amino acids: CASSFGGFSGNTIYF. Written as DNA, the CDR3 is TGTGCCAGCAGTTTCGGGGGGTTCTCTGGAAACACCATATATTTT.

This rearrangement joins TRBV6-5 to TRBJ1-3; the match to TRBD1 covers 7 bases. The CDR3 has 14 amino acids. Trimming removed 6 bases from V and 9 bases from J; junction bases left unmatched: 11. Germline V gene sequence: CDR1 MNHEY, CDR2 SVGAGI. The DNA of the CDR3 is TGTGCCAGCAGCCAGGGGGACCCGGGCGGCACCATATATTTT. Amino acids: CASSQGDPGGTIYF.